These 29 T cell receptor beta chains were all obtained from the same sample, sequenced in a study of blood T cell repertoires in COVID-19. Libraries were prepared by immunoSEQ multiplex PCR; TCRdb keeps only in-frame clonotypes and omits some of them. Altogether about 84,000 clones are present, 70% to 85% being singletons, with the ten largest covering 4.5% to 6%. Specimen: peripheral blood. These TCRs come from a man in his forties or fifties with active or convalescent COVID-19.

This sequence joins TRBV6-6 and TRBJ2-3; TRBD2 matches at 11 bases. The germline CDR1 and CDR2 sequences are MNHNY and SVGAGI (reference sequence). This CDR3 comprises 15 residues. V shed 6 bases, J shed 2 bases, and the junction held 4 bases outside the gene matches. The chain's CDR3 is CASRTSGGLTDTQYF. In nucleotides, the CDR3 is TGTGCCAGCAGAACTAGCGGGGGACTCACAGATACGCAGTATTTT.

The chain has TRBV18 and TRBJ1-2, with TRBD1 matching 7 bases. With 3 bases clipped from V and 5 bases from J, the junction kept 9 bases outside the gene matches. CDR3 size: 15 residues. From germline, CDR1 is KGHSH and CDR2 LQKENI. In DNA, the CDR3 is TGTGCCAGCTCACCGATCGGACAGGAGCTATATGGCTACACCTTC. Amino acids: CASSPIGQELYGYTF.

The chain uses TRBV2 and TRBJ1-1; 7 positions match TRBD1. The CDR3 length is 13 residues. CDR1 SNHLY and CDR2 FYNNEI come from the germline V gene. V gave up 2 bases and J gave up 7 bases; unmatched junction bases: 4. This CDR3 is CASSEIGDSEAFF. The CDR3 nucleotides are TGTGCCAGCAGTGAAATAGGGGACAGTGAAGCTTTCTTT. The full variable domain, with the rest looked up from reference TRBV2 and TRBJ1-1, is EPEVTQTPSHQVTQMGQEVILRCVPISNHLYFYWYRQILGQKVEFLVSFYNNEISEKSEIFDDQFSVERPDGSNFTLKIRSTKLEDSAMYFCASSEIGDSEAFFGQGTRLTVV.

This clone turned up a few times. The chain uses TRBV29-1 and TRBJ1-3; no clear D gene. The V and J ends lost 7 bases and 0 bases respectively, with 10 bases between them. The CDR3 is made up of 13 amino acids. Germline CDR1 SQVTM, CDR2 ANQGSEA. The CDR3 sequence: CSAQVSSGNTIYF. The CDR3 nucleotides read TGCAGCGCTCAGGTCTCCTCTGGAAACACCATATATTTT.

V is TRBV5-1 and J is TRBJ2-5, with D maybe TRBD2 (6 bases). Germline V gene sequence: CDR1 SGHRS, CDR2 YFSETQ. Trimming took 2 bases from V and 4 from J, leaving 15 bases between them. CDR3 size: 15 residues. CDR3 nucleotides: TGCGCCAGCAGCTTAGGGCCCCCGCGGGGAGAGACCCAGTACTTC. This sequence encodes CASSLGPPRGETQYF.

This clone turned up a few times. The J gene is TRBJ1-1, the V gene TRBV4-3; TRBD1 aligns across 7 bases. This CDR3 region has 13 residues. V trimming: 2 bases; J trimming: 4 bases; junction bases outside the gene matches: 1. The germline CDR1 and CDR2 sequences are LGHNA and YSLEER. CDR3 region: CASSQYRGTEAFF. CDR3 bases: TGCGCCAGCAGCCAATACAGGGGCACTGAAGCTTTCTTT.

CDR3 sequence (DNA): TGTGCCAGCAGCCGCTACGGACAGGGGGCGCCTGAGCAGTACTTC. It is translated as CASSRYGQGAPEQYF. This chain connects TRBV11-2 to TRBJ2-7; 11 bases align to TRBD1. Germline V gene sequence: CDR1 SGHAT, CDR2 FQNNGV. CDR3 length: 15 residues. V shed 5 bases and J 7 bases; nucleotides not matched to a gene: 10.

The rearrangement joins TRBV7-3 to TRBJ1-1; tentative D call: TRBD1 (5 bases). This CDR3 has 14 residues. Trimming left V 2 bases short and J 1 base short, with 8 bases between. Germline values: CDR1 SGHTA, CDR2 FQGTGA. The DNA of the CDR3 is TGTGCCAGCAGCTTATCCAGGGCGAACACTGAAGCTTTCTTT. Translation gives CASSLSRANTEAFF.

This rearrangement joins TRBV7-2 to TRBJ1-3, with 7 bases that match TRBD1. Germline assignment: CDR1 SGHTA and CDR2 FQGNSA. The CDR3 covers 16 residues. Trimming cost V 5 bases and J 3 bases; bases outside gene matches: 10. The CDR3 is CASSPVPGGGGNTIYF. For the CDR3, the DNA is TGTGCCAGCAGCCCCGTCCCAGGGGGAGGTGGAAACACCATATATTTT.

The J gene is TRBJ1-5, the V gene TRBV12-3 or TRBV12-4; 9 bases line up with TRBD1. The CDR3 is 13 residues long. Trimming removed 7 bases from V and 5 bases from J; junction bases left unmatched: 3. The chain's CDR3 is CASTRTGDQPQHF. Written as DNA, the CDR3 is TGTGCCAGCACCCGGACAGGGGATCAGCCCCAGCATTTT.

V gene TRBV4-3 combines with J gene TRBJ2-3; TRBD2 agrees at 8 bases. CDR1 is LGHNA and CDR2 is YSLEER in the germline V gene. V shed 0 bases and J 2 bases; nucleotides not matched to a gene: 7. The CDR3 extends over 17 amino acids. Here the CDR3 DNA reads TGCGCCAGCAGCCAAGAATGGGGCGGGGGGATCACAGATACGCAGTATTTT. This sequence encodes CASSQEWGGGITDTQYF.

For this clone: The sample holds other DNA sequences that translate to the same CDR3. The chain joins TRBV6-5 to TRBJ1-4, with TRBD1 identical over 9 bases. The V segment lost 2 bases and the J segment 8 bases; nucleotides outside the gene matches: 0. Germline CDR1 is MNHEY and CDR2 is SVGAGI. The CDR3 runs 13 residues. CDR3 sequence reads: CASSYDRGEKLFF. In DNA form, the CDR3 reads TGTGCCAGCAGTTACGACAGGGGGGAAAAACTGTTTTTT.

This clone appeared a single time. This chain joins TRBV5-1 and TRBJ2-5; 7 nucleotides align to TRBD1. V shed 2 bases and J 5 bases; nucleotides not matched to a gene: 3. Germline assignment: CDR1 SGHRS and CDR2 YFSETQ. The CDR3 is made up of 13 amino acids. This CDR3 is CASSFRGPETQYF. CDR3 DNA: TGCGCCAGCAGCTTTAGGGGGCCCGAGACCCAGTACTTC. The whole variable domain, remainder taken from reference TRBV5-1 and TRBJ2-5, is KAGVTQTPRYLIKTRGQQVTLSCSPISGHRSVSWYQQTPGQGLQFLFEYFSETQRNKGNFPGRFSGRQFSNSRSEMNVSTLELGDSALYLCASSFRGPETQYFGPGTRLLVL.

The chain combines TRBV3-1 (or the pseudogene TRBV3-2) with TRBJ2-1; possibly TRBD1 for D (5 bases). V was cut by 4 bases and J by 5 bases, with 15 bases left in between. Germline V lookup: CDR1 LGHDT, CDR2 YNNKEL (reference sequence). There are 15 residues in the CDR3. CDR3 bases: TGTGCCAGCAGCCCGAGCAGGGCCAGGGACAATGAGCAGTTCTTC. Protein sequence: CASSPSRARDNEQFF.

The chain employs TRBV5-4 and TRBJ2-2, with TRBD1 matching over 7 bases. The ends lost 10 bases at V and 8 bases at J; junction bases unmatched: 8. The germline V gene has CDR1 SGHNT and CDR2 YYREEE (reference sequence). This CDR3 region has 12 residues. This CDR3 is CARGQAGGELFF. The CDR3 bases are TGTGCCCGCGGACAGGCCGGGGGGGAGCTGTTTTTT.

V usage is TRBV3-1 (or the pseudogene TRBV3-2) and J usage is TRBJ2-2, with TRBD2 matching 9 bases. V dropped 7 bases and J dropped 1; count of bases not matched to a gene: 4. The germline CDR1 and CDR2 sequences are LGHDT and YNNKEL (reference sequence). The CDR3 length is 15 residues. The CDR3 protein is CASTQTSGNTGELFF. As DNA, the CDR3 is TGTGCCAGCACCCAGACTAGCGGGAACACCGGGGAGCTGTTTTTT.

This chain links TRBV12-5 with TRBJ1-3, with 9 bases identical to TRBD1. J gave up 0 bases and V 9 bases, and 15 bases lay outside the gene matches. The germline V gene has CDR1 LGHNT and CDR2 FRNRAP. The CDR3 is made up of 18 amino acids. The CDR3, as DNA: TGTGCTAGCCGGGGACAGGGCCCTAGGGACCCCTCTGGAAACACCATATATTTT. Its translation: CASRGQGPRDPSGNTIYF.

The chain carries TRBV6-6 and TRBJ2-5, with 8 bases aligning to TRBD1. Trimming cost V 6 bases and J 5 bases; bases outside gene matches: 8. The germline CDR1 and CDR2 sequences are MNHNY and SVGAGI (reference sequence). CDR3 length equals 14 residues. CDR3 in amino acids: CASRGRTGSETQYF. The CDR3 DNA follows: TGTGCCAGCAGGGGACGGACAGGGTCGGAGACCCAGTACTTC.

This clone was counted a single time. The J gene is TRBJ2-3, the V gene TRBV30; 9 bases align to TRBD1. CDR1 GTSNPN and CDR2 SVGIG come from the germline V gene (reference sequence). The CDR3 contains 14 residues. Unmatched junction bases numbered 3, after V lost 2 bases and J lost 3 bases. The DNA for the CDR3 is TGTGCCTGGAGTCCTGGGACAGGGACAGATACGCAGTATTTT. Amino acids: CAWSPGTGTDTQYF. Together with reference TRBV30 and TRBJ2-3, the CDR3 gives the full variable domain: SQTIHQWPATLVQPVGSPLSLECTVEGTSNPNLYWYRQAAGRGLQLLFYSVGIGQISSEVPQNLSASRPQDRQFILSSKKLLLSDSGFYLCAWSPGTGTDTQYFGPGTRLTVL.

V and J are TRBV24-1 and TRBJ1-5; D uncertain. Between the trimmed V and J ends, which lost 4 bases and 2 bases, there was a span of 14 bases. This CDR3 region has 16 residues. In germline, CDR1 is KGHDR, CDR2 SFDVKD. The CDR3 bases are TGTGCCACCAGTGAGTCAGGATACTTTCGCAATCAGCCCCAGCATTTT. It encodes CATSESGYFRNQPQHF.

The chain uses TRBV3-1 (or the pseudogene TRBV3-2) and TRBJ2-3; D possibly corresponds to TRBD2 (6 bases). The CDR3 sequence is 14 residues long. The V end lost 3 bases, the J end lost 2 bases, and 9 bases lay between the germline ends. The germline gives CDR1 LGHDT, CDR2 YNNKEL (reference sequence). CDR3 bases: TGTGCCAGCAGCCAGTGGGGGGACACAGATACGCAGTATTTT. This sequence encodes CASSQWGDTDTQYF.

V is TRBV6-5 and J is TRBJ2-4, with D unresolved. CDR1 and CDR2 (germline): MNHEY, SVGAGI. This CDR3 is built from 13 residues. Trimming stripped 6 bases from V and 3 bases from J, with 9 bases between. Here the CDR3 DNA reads TGTGCCAGCAGCCCGACAAACAAAAACATTCAGTACTTC. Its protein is CASSPTNKNIQYF.

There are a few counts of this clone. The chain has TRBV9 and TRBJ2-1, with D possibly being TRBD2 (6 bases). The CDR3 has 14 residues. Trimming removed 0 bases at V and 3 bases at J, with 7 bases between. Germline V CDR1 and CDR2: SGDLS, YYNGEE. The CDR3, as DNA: TGTGCCAGCAGCGTAGGGGGGGACTACAATGAGCAGTTCTTC. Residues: CASSVGGDYNEQFF.

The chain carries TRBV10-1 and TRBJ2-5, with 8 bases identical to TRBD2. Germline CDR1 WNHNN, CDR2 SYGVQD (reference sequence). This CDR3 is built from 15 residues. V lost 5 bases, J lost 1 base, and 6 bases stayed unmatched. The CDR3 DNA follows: TGCGCCAGCAGTTGGAGTAGCGGGGCCCAAGAGACCCAGTACTTC. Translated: CASSWSSGAQETQYF.

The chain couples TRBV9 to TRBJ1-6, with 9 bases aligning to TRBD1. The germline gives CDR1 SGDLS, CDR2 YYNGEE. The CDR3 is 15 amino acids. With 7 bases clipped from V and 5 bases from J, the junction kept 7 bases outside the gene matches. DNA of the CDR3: TGTGCCAGCGGTCGACAGGGGGTCAATAATTCACCCCTCCACTTT. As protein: CASGRQGVNNSPLHF. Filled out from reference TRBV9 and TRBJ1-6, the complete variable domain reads DSGVTQTPKHLITATGQRVTLRCSPRSGDLSVYWYQQSLDQGLQFLIQYYNGEERAKGNILERFSAQQFPDLHSELNLSSLELGDSALYFCASGRQGVNNSPLHFGNGTRLTVT.

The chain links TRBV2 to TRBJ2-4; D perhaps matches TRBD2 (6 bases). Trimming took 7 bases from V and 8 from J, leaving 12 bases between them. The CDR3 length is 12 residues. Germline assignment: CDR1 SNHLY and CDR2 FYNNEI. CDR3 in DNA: TGTGCCAGCATGGGCCGGGGGTACATTCAGTACTTC. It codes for CASMGRGYIQYF. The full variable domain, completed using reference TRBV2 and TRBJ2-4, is EPEVTQTPSHQVTQMGQEVILRCVPISNHLYFYWYRQILGQKVEFLVSFYNNEISEKSEIFDDQFSVERPDGSNFTLKIRSTKLEDSAMYFCASMGRGYIQYFGAGTRLSVL.

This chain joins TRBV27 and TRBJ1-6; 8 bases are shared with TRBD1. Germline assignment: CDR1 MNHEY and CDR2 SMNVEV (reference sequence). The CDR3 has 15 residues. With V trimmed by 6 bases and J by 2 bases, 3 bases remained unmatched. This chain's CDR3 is CASSDRGPYNSPLHF. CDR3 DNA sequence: TGTGCCAGCAGCGACAGGGGTCCCTATAATTCACCCCTCCACTTT.

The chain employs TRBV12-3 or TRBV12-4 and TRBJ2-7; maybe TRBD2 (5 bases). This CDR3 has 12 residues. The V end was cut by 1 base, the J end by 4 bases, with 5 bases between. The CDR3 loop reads CASSLGTYEQYF. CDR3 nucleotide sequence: TGTGCCAGCAGTTTAGGGACTTACGAGCAGTACTTC.

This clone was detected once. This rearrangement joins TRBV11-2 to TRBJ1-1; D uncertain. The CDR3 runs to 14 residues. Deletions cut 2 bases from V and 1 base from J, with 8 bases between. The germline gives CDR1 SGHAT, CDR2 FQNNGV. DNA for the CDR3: TGTGCCAGCAGCTTAAAGCAGGCGAACACTGAAGCTTTCTTT. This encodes CASSLKQANTEAFF.